The 30 T cell receptor beta chains in this list originate from one sample, sequenced in a study of human T cells and chemical hapten exposure. Time point: patch test 2, 6 weeks after DPC sensitization. Specified treatment: therapeutic diphenylcyclopropenone sensitization with weekly scalp DPC. MiXCR, applied by TCRdb to the RACE reads, yields one record per CDR3 protein. In the table there are approximately 69,000 distinct CDR3 sequences, approximately 10% of which are singletons. Sequences were derived from whole blood, sampled in connection with sensitization to the hapten diphenylcyclopropenone (DPC). These receptors were obtained from a woman in her forties or fifties with alopecia areata. Some clones in this sample may be carry-over from other donors' samples.

The chain combines TRBV18 with TRBJ1-1; TRBD1 matches at 10 bases. V trimming: 4 bases; J trimming: 3 bases; junction bases outside the gene matches: 5. Looked up from germline, CDR1 is KGHSH and CDR2 is LQKENI. This CDR3 spans 15 amino acids. The CDR3 spells CASSQTGGTDTEAFF. CDR3 bases: TGTGCCAGCTCACAGACAGGGGGCACGGACACTGAAGCTTTCTTT.

This clonotype was seen only a few times. The chain uses TRBV29-1 and TRBJ2-3, with 8 nucleotides matching TRBD2. The CDR3 extends over 15 amino acids. Germline values: CDR1 SQVTM, CDR2 ANQGSEA. The V segment lost 5 bases and the J segment 0 bases; nucleotides outside the gene matches: 7. The DNA for the CDR3 is TGCAGCGTTCCTTCACGGACTAGCAGCACAGATACGCAGTATTTT. This sequence encodes CSVPSRTSSTDTQYF.

This clonotype was seen repeatedly, ten times or more. V is TRBV29-1 and J is TRBJ1-4, with 7 nucleotides matching TRBD1. The CDR3 runs 14 residues. Germline V gene lookup returns CDR1 SQVTM and CDR2 ANQGSEA. Trimming took 6 bases from V and 3 from J; bases not matched to a gene: 7. CDR3 amino acids: CSVQKGASNEKLFF. The CDR3 DNA follows: TGCAGCGTCCAGAAGGGGGCTTCTAATGAAAAACTGTTTTTT.

The rearrangement links TRBV5-1 to TRBJ2-2; 10 bases agree with TRBD1. CDR1 is SGHRS and CDR2 is YFSETQ in the germline V gene. The CDR3 is 15 amino acids. Trimming at V came to 4 bases and at J to 3 bases, leaving 3 bases not matched to a gene. CDR3 residues: CASSGGTGDTGELFF. The CDR3 coding sequence is TGCGCCAGCAGCGGAGGGACAGGGGACACCGGGGAGCTGTTTTTT.

This clonotype was seen at least ten times. The chain employs TRBV7-9 and TRBJ1-2, with D unclear. Germline V lookup: CDR1 SEHNR, CDR2 FQNEAQ (reference sequence). The ends were cut back, 4 bases at V and 2 bases at J, with 14 bases in the middle. The CDR3 loop spans 15 amino acids. The CDR3 DNA follows: TGTGCCAGCAGCTCCCCGTTTTCGGGAAACTATGGCTACACCTTC. Amino acids: CASSSPFSGNYGYTF.

This clonotype came up a few times. The rearrangement links TRBV3-1 to TRBJ2-1, with a possible D match to TRBD2 (6 bases). The CDR3 consists of 15 residues. The V gene lost 1 base and the J gene lost 0 bases, with 7 bases spanning the gap. Germline CDR1 LGHDT, CDR2 YNNKEL (reference sequence). Here the CDR3 reads CASSQVGSSYNEQFF. The DNA of the CDR3 is TGTGCCAGCAGCCAAGTCGGGAGCTCCTACAATGAGCAGTTCTTC.

This clonotype showed up many times. CDR3 sequence (DNA): TGTGCCACCCTGTCGCTAAGACTAGCGAGCACAGATACGCAGTATTTT. Amino acid sequence: CATLSLRLASTDTQYF. The V call is TRBV6-1, the J call TRBJ2-3, with 8 bases fitting TRBD2. The junction had 12 bases not matched to a gene; V was cut back by 10 bases and J by 0 bases. The CDR3 has 16 amino acids. Germline-derived CDR1 and CDR2 are MNHNS and SASEGT.

The table lists this clonotype with many counts. The rearrangement links TRBV11-2 to TRBJ2-7; D could derive from TRBD1 or TRBD2 (5 bases each). The V end lost 4 bases, the J end lost 3 bases, and 22 bases lay between the germline ends. The CDR3 length is 17 residues. Germline V gene data show CDR1 as SGHAT and CDR2 as FQNNGV. The CDR3 loop reads CASSSILGTQSNYEQYF. The CDR3 DNA reads as TGTGCCAGCAGCTCAATTCTCGGGACCCAAAGCAACTACGAGCAGTACTTC.

This clonotype was counted ten times or more. The chain links TRBV7-6 to TRBJ2-7; D unresolved. With 4 bases removed from V and 4 bases from J, the gap between germline ends came to 8 bases. Looked up from germline, CDR1 is SGHVS and CDR2 is FNYEAQ. The CDR3 length is 12 residues. The CDR3 DNA is TGTGCCAGCAGCTCCCTTGGTTACGAGCAGTACTTC. Amino acids: CASSSLGYEQYF.

The chain links TRBV19 to TRBJ1-5; D is undetermined. This CDR3 has 13 amino acids. V gave up 5 bases and J gave up 0 bases, with 5 bases separating them. The germline CDR1 and CDR2 sequences are LNHDA and SQIVND (reference sequence). DNA of the CDR3: TGTGCCAGTAGTCCTTATAGCAATCAGCCCCAGCATTTT. Amino acids: CASSPYSNQPQHF.

This chain connects TRBV7-8 to TRBJ1-2; no clear D gene. Trimming took 0 bases from V and 2 from J, leaving 7 bases between them. Germline CDR1 reads SGHVS; CDR2 reads FQNEAQ. CDR3 length equals 14 residues. The CDR3 spells CASSLAPTNYGYTF. For the CDR3, the DNA is TGTGCCAGCAGCTTAGCACCGACAAACTATGGCTACACCTTC.

This clonotype was detected many times. V is TRBV6-6 and J is TRBJ1-1; 8 nucleotides line up with TRBD1. The CDR3 has 13 amino acids. CDR1 MNHNY and CDR2 SVGAGI come from the germline V gene (reference sequence). V lost 7 bases and J lost 7; bases outside the gene matches: 8. The CDR3 loop reads CASNFQGAGEAFF. Here the CDR3 DNA reads TGTGCCAGCAACTTCCAGGGGGCTGGTGAAGCTTTCTTT.

This chain joins TRBV7-2 and TRBJ2-6, with D tentatively TRBD2 (5 bases). From germline, CDR1 is SGHTA and CDR2 FQGNSA. Deletions cut 6 bases from V and 2 bases from J, with 11 bases between. There are 15 residues in the CDR3. CDR3 loop: CASRTTRTGANVLTF. The CDR3 DNA is TGTGCCAGCAGGACAACTAGAACTGGGGCCAACGTCCTGACTTTC.

This clonotype occurred many times. This sequence joins TRBV6-1 and TRBJ1-3, with TRBD1 as a possible D gene (5 bases). Trimming pared 8 bases from V and 0 bases from J, leaving 17 bases between. This CDR3 has 16 residues. Germline lookup yields CDR1 MNHNS and CDR2 SASEGT. The CDR3, as DNA: TGTGCCAGCTTACTCGTTGGGACGGACTCTGGAAACACCATATATTTT. Protein product: CASLLVGTDSGNTIYF.

This clonotype has a count of ten or more. The V and J genes are TRBV18 and TRBJ2-1, with D unresolved. The V end lost 0 bases, the J end lost 4 bases, and 10 bases lay between the germline ends. In germline, CDR1 is KGHSH, CDR2 LQKENI. The CDR3 consists of 15 residues. The CDR3 spells CASSPPGAVYNEQFF. The DNA of the CDR3 is TGTGCCAGCTCACCACCGGGTGCGGTTTACAATGAGCAGTTCTTC. The variable domain in full, completed from reference TRBV18 and TRBJ2-1, reads NAGVMQNPRHLVRRRGQEARLRCSPMKGHSHVYWYRQLPEEGLKFMVYLQKENIIDESGMPKERFSAEFPKEGPSILRIQQVVRGDSAAYFCASSPPGAVYNEQFFGPGTRLTVL.

This rearrangement joins TRBV7-6 to TRBJ2-2; D remains ambiguous. The CDR3 is 16 amino acids. Trimming stripped 5 bases from V and 0 bases from J, with 13 bases between. Germline V CDR1 and CDR2: SGHVS, FNYEAQ. CDR3 residues: CASSLSQVANTGELFF. The CDR3 coding sequence is TGTGCCAGCAGCCTAAGCCAGGTCGCGAACACCGGGGAGCTGTTTTTT.

Only a few counts were recorded for this clonotype. This chain joins TRBV24-1 and TRBJ1-5, with 7 bases lining up with TRBD1. Losses at the gene ends were 3 bases for V and 4 bases for J; bases not matched to a gene: 2. The germline CDR1 and CDR2 sequences are KGHDR and SFDVKD. This CDR3 is 14 amino acids long. DNA for the CDR3: TGTGCCACCAGTGATGGGACAGCTAATCAGCCCCAGCATTTT. It translates to CATSDGTANQPQHF.

This clonotype was seen at least ten times. The gene calls are TRBV4-2 and TRBJ2-6, with a possible D match to TRBD2 (7 bases). This CDR3 is 17 amino acids long. CDR1 and CDR2 (germline): LGHNA, YNFKEQ. Trimming pared 0 bases from V and 3 bases from J, leaving 12 bases between. The CDR3 DNA reads TGTGCCAGCAGCCAAGACAGGGGAGGGCTTGGGGCCAACGTCCTGACTTTC. Translation gives CASSQDRGGLGANVLTF.

This rearrangement joins TRBV3-1 to TRBJ1-5, with a weak D call TRBD1 (6 bases). V was trimmed by 3 bases and J by 4 bases, leaving 7 bases between them. Per germline, CDR1 LGHDT and CDR2 YNNKEL (reference sequence). This CDR3 spans 13 amino acids. CDR3 region: CASSQGANQPQHF. The DNA of the CDR3 is TGTGCCAGCAGCCAGGGGGCTAATCAGCCCCAGCATTTT.

In this sample, this clonotype turned up many times. The chain combines TRBV7-3 with TRBJ2-2; 9 nucleotides match TRBD1. There are 18 residues in the CDR3. The J segment lost 7 bases and the V segment lost 5 bases, leaving 17 bases of the junction unmatched. Germline lookup yields CDR1 SGHTA and CDR2 FQGTGA. CDR3 sequence (DNA): TGTGCCAGCAGCCTTACCCCCGCACAGGGGGCGCGTGGCGGGGAGCTGTTTTTT. Translating it yields CASSLTPAQGARGGELFF.

This clonotype was seen ten or more times. The gene calls are TRBV5-4 and TRBJ2-7, with a weak D call TRBD1 (6 bases). The germline V and J ends were trimmed by 4 bases and 6 bases, with 14 bases remaining between them. The CDR3 extends over 13 amino acids. Germline CDR1 SGHNT, CDR2 YYREEE (reference sequence). CDR3 protein: CASSLYLRGEQYF. The CDR3 DNA sequence: TGTGCCAGCAGCCTGTACCTCAGGGGCGAGCAGTACTTC.

This clonotype was seen only a few times. The chain links TRBV7-9 to TRBJ2-2; 12 bases fit TRBD1. The V gene end was trimmed by 4 bases and the J gene end by 3 bases; junction bases not matched to a gene: 9. The CDR3 consists of 18 residues. Germline CDR1 is SEHNR and CDR2 is FQNEAQ (reference sequence). The CDR3 sequence is CASSWDRGHPFDTGELFF. The CDR3 DNA sequence: TGTGCCAGCAGCTGGGACAGGGGGCACCCCTTTGACACCGGGGAGCTGTTTTTT.

The V call is TRBV20-1, the J call TRBJ1-5; D possibly corresponds to TRBD1 (5 bases). The CDR3 runs 14 residues. Germline-derived CDR1 and CDR2 are DFQATT and SNEGSKA (reference sequence). The V gene lost 6 bases and the J gene lost 4 bases, with 16 bases spanning the gap. The CDR3 spells CSAANRGENQPQHF. CDR3 in DNA: TGCAGTGCCGCCAATCGGGGGGAGAATCAGCCCCAGCATTTT.

This clonotype has ten or more counts. The chain employs TRBV2 and TRBJ1-5; the D is unclear. Germline lookup yields CDR1 SNHLY and CDR2 FYNNEI. V was trimmed by 9 bases and J by 0 bases, leaving 15 bases between them. The CDR3 length is 15 residues. The CDR3 DNA is TGTGCCAGTCATGCAGGCATGGGTAGCAATCAGCCCCAGCATTTT. This codes for CASHAGMGSNQPQHF.

The table lists this clonotype with many counts. The V gene is TRBV7-9, the J gene TRBJ1-1, with 7 bases matching TRBD1. Per the germline V gene, CDR1 is SEHNR and CDR2 is FQNEAQ (reference sequence). The CDR3 is made up of 12 amino acids. Germline trimming cut 8 bases from V and 8 bases from J; bases unmatched to any gene: 8. The CDR3 nucleotides read TGTGCCAGCTCGCGGGACAGAAAAGAAGCTTTCTTT. Translation gives CASSRDRKEAFF.

This clonotype was seen many times. The chain employs TRBV12-3 or TRBV12-4 and TRBJ2-5, with 12 bases matching TRBD2. The length of the CDR3 is 17 residues. The ends lost 2 bases at V and 5 bases at J; junction bases unmatched: 9. CDR3 region: CASSLRASGRAWETQYF. The CDR3, as DNA: TGTGCCAGCAGTTTACGGGCTAGCGGGAGGGCCTGGGAGACCCAGTACTTC.

In its sample, this clonotype was seen many times. The chain is built from TRBV4-1 and TRBJ2-7; 8 bases agree with TRBD2. Germline-derived CDR1 and CDR2 are MGHRA and YSYEKL. V lost 1 base, J lost 5 bases, and 13 bases stayed unmatched. CDR3 size: 17 residues. The CDR3 is CASSQVDMGLGSNEQYF. The CDR3, as DNA: TGCGCCAGCAGCCAAGTTGATATGGGACTAGGATCCAACGAGCAGTACTTC.

The chain couples TRBV29-1 to TRBJ2-1, with a weak D call TRBD2 (6 bases). The germline CDR1 and CDR2 sequences are SQVTM and ANQGSEA. V lost 7 bases and J lost 11, with 18 bases in between. The CDR3 totals 12 residues. CDR3 residues: CSARLGTVKQFF. The CDR3, as DNA: TGCAGCGCCCGACTAGGGACGGTTAAGCAGTTCTTC.

The rearrangement uses TRBV6-1 and TRBJ2-7; no firm D call. The CDR3 is made up of 16 amino acids. Trimming removed 0 bases at V and 3 bases at J, with 15 bases between. Germline V gene sequence: CDR1 MNHNS, CDR2 SASEGT. For the CDR3, the DNA is TGTGCCAGCAGTGAAGCGCTCCTCGGGTGGAGCTACGAGCAGTACTTC. Translation gives CASSEALLGWSYEQYF.

This clonotype was picked up many times. The chain has TRBV29-1 and TRBJ1-2; TRBD1 matches at 8 bases. The junction had 5 bases not matched to a gene; V was cut back by 1 base and J by 4 bases. The CDR3 length is 14 residues. Per germline, CDR1 SQVTM and CDR2 ANQGSEA. This CDR3 is CSVEGTGLSYGYTF. CDR3 sequence (DNA): TGCAGCGTTGAAGGGACAGGGCTAAGCTATGGCTACACCTTC.